This T cell receptor (beta chain) was documented in a study of T cell changes during pregnancy in multiple sclerosis (dated by TCRdb to between 2017 and 2020). As for the study more broadly: The study examined how the T cell repertoire changed over the course of pregnancy in women with multiple sclerosis.

For this clone: The target of this receptor is not known. Per-base qualities were not stored, and no clone one base away is much larger.

Libraries were constructed by the immunoSEQ multiplex PCR assay. The table was pulled from immuneACCESS by TCRdb, which kept in-frame rearrangements only. Such tables lose some clones; where checked, under half of the loss comes from unresolved V genes, and the rest has no known cause. The sample records about 93,000 clones, about 92% of which are singletons. Of the sample, just over 2% is held by the ten largest clones. The TCR originated in a female donor with multiple sclerosis, enrolled in a pregnancy study. This sample comprised peripheral blood, obtained after pregnancy.

The CDR3 protein sequence reads: CASSPQTSGTDGELFF. Read as DNA, the sequence is TGTGCCAGCTCACCCCAAACGAGCGGTACCGACGGGGAGCTGTTTTTT. The chain employs TRBV18 and TRBJ2-2; TRBD2 might be the D gene, on 5 matching bases. From a lookup of the germline V gene, CDR1 and CDR2 are KGHSH and LQKENI. The CDR3 runs 16 residues from the cysteine to the phenylalanine. CDR3 DNA only is kept here, 48 bases in frame from base 1. Between the V and J ends, shortened by 3 bases and 7 bases respectively, the junction contains 18 bases.